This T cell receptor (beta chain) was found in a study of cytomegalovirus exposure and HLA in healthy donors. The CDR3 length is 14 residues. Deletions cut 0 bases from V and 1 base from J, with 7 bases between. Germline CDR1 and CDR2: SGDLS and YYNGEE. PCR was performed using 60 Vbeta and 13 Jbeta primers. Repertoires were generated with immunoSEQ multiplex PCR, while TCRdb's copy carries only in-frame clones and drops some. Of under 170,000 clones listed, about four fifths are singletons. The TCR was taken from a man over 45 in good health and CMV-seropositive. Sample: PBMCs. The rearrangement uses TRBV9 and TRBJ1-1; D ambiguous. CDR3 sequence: CASSVVPQNTEAFF. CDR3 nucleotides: TGTGCCAGCAGCGTAGTACCACAGAACACTGAAGCTTTCTTT.